The next 2 T cell receptor beta chains were all read from a single sample in a study of CD8+CD57+ T cells in acquired aplastic anemia. Template material for TCR beta VDJ and CDR3 profiling consisted of genomic DNA. Via MiXCR, TCRdb re-called the reads, giving one row per CDR3 protein. Of 200,000 or so distinct CDR3 sequences in the sample, 50% to 75% were seen once. Material for sequencing was sorted CD4+, CD8+, or CD8+CD57+ T cells (not recorded which) from PBMCs. Receptors originate from a human donor with severe aplastic anemia or a healthy control (not recorded which).

The chain carries TRBV5-5 and TRBJ2-7, with D possibly TRBD2 on 5 matching bases. The ends were cut back, 6 bases at V and 4 bases at J, with 14 bases in the middle. Germline lookup yields CDR1 SGHKS and CDR2 YYEKEE (reference sequence). The CDR3 runs 13 residues. In DNA form, the CDR3 reads TGTGCCAGCACCTCCGGCGGGCGGTACGAGCAGTACTTC. Protein: CASTSGGRYEQYF.

This rearrangement joins TRBV11-3 to TRBJ2-2; D possibly corresponds to TRBD2 (6 bases). Germline values: CDR1 SGHNT, CDR2 YENEEA. CDR3 length equals 14 residues. V was shortened by 8 bases and J by 4 bases, with 14 bases between the two germline ends. CDR3 residues: CASGGLAGTGELFF. The CDR3 nucleotides read TGTGCCAGCGGAGGGCTGGCTGGCACCGGGGAGCTGTTTTTT.